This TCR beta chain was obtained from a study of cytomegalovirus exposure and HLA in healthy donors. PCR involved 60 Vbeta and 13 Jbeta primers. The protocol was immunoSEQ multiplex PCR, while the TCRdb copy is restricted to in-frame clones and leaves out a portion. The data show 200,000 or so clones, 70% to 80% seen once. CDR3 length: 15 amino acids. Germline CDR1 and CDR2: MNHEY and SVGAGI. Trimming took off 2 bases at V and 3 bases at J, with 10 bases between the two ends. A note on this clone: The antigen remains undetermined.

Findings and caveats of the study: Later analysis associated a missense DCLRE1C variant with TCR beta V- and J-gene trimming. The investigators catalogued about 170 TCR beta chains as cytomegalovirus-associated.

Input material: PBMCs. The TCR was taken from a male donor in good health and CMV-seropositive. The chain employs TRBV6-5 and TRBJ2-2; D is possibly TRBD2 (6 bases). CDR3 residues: CASSYLGLYTGELFF. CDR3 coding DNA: TGTGCCAGCAGTTACCTGGGACTCTACACCGGGGAGCTGTTTTTT.